This T cell receptor (beta chain) was profiled in a study of blood T cells in healthy people across ages. Whole-study findings and limits: Older individuals had lower TCR beta diversity per million T cells (the decline was roughly linear).

Next came a second PCR, run for roughly 7 to 12 cycles, which used a sample-barcoded 5' primer along with a J-beta primer mix. TCRdb passed the 5' RACE reads through MiXCR, listing each CDR3 protein once. The sample holds roughly 930,000 distinct CDR3 sequences; approximately 49% are singletons and the top ten take around 15%. About this clonotype: Its antigen remains unidentified.

This TCR derives from a man aged 25-45 years in good health. Specimen: blood.

CDR3 residues: CASSPSGGEGYGYTF. The CDR3 coding sequence is TGCGCCAGCAGCCCATCGGGGGGCGAGGGCTATGGCTACACCTTC. This chain joins TRBV5-1 and TRBJ1-2; possible D gene TRBD1, 6 bases. From germline, CDR1 is SGHRS and CDR2 YFSETQ. V was trimmed by 4 bases and J by 4 bases, leaving 17 bases between them. CDR3 length equals 15 residues.